This TCR beta chain was sequenced during a study of T cells in Graves' hyperthyroidism and ophthalmopathy. This clonotype was seen ten or more times. A much larger clone differs from this one at a single base, so this may be a read error. TCR beta CDR3 regions were amplified from RNA transcripts. First-round RT-PCR of the TCR CDR3 relied on the HTBI primer set. Via MiXCR, TCRdb re-called the multiplex PCR reads, giving one row per CDR3 protein. The sample records about 300,000 distinct CDR3 sequences, about 25% being singletons. A patient was excluded if there was uncontrolled infection, other autoimmune disease, pregnancy or lactation. J was trimmed by 6 bases and V by 3 bases; bases with no gene match: 14. Germline V gene data show CDR1 as DFQATT and CDR2 as SNEGSKA (reference sequence). The CDR3 has 16 residues.

The chain recombines TRBV20-1 with TRBJ1-5, with 7 bases matching TRBD1. The source of this sequence is a man aged 35-49 years with Graves' hyperthyroidism that later progressed to Graves' ophthalmopathy. The material sequenced was blood. In DNA form, the CDR3 reads TGCAGTGCTAGCCTAGTGAGGGGGCAGAACAGTCAGCCCCAGCATTTT. As protein: CSASLVRGQNSQPQHF.